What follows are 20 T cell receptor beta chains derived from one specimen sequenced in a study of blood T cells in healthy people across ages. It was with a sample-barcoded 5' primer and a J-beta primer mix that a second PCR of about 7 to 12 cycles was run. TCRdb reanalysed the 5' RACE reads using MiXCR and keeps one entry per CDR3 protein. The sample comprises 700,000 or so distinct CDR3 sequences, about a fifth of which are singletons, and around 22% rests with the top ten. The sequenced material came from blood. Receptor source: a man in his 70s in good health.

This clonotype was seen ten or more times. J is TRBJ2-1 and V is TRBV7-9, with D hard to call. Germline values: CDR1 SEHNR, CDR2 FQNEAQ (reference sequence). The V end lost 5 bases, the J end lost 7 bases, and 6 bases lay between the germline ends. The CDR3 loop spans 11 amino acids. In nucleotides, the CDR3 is TGTGCCAGCAGCCGAGTTAATGAGCAGTTCTTC. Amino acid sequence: CASSRVNEQFF.

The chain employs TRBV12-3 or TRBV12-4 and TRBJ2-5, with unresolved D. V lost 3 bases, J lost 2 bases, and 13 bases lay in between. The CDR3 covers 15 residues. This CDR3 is CASSFPSARQETQYF. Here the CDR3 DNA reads TGTGCCAGCAGTTTTCCTTCAGCGAGACAAGAGACCCAGTACTTC.

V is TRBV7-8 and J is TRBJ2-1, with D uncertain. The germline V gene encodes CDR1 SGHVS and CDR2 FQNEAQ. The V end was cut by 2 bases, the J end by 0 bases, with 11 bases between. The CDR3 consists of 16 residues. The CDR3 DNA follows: TGTGCCAGCAGCTTACCCGCAACGGGCTCCTACAATGAGCAGTTCTTC. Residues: CASSLPATGSYNEQFF.

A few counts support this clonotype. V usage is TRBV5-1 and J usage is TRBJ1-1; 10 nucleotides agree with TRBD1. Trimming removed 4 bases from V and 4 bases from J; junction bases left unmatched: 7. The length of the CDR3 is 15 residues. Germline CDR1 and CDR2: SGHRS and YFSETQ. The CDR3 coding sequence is TGCGCCAGCAGCACGACGACAGGGGGCGGCACTGAAGCTTTCTTT. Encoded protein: CASSTTTGGGTEAFF.

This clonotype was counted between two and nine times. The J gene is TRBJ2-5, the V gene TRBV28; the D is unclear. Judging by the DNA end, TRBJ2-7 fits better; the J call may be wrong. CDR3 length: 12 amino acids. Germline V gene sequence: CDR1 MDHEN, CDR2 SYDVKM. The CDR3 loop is CASLEPPYEQYF. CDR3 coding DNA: TGTGCCAGCTTGGAGCCCCCTTACGAGCAGTACTTC.

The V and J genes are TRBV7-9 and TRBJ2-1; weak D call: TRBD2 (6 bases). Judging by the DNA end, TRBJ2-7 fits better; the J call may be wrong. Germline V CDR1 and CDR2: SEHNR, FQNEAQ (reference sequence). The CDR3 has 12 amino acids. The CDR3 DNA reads TGTGCCAGCAGCGACGCAGGAGGGGAGCAGTACGTC. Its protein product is CASSDAGGEQYV.

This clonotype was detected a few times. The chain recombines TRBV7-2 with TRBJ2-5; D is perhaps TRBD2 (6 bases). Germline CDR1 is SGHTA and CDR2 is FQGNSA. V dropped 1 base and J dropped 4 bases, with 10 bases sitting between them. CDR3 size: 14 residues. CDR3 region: CASSLGAGTETQYF. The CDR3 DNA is TGTGCCAGCAGCTTAGGCGCGGGGACAGAGACCCAGTACTTC.

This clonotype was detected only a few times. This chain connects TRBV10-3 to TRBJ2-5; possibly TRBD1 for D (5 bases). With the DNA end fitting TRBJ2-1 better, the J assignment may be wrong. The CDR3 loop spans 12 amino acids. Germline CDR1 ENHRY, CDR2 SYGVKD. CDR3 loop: CAINNRGNEQFF. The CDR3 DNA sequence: TGTGCCATCAATAATAGGGGAAATGAGCAGTTCTTC.

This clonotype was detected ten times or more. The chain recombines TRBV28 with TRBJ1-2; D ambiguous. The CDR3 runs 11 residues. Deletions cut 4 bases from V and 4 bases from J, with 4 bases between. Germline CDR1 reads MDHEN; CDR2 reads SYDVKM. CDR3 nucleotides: TGTGCCAGCAGTTACAGCTATGGCTACACCTTC. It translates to CASSYSYGYTF.

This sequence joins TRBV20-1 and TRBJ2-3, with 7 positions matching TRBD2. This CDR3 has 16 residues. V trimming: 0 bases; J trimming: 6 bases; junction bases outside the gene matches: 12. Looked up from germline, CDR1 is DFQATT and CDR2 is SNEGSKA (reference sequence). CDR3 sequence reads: CSAREGAGSWSDTQYF. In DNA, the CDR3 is TGCAGTGCTAGAGAAGGAGCGGGAAGTTGGTCCGATACGCAGTATTTT.

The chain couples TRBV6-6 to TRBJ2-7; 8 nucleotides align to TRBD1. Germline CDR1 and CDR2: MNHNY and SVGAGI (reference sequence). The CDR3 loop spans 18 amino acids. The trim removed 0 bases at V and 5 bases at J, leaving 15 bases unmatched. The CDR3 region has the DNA TGTGCCAGCAGTTACTCGAGCGGTCTTGGACAGGGAGGAGACGAGCAGTACTTC. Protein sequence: CASSYSSGLGQGGDEQYF.

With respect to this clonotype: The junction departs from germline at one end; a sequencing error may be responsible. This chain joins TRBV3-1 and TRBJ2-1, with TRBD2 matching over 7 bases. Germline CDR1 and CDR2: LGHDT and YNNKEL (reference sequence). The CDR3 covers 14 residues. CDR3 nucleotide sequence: TGTGCCAGTAGCTCAAGCGGGGTTGTAAATGAGCGGTTCTTC. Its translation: CASSSSGVVNERFF.

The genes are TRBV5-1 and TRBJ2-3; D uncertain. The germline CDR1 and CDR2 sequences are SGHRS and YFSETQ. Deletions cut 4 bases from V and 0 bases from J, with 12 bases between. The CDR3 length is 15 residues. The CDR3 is CASSQTIPSTDTQYF. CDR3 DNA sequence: TGCGCCAGCAGCCAGACAATACCAAGCACAGATACGCAGTATTTT. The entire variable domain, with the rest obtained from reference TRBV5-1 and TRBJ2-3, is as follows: KAGVTQTPRYLIKTRGQQVTLSCSPISGHRSVSWYQQTPGQGLQFLFEYFSETQRNKGNFPGRFSGRQFSNSRSEMNVSTLELGDSALYLCASSQTIPSTDTQYFGPGTRLTVL.

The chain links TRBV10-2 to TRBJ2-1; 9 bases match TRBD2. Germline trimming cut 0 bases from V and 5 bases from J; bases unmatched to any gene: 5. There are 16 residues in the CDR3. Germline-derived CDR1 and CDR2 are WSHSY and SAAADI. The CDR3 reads CASSESGGGANNEQFF. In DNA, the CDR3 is TGCGCCAGCAGTGAGTCTGGCGGGGGGGCAAACAATGAGCAGTTCTTC.

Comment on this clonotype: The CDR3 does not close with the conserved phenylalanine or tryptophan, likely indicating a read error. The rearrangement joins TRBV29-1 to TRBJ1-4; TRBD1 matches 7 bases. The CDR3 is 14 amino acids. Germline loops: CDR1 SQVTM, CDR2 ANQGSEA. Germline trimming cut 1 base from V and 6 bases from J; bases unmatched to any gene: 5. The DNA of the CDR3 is TGCAGCGTTGAAGCGTGGGGGACAGATGAAAAACTGTTTTCT. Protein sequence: CSVEAWGTDEKLFS.

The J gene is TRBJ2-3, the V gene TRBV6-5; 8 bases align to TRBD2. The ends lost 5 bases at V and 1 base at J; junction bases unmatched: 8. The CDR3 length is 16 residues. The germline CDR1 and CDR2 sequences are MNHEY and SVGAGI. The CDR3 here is CASSGIAGSRTDTQYF. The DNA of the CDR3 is TGTGCCAGCAGTGGGATAGCGGGGTCGCGCACAGATACGCAGTATTTT.

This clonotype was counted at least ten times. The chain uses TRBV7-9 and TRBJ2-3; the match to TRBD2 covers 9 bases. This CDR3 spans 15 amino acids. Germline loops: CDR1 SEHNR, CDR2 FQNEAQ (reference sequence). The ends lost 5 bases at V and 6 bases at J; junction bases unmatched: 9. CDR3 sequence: CASSLGTSSSDTQYF. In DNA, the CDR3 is TGTGCCAGCAGCCTTGGGACTAGCTCTAGCGATACGCAGTATTTT.

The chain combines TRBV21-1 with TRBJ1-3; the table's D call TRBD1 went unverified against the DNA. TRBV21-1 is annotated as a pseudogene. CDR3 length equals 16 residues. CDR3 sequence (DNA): TGTGCCAGCAGCAAGACGGGGGGCCAGTCTGGAAACACCATATATTTT. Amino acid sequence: CASSKTGGQSGNTIYF.

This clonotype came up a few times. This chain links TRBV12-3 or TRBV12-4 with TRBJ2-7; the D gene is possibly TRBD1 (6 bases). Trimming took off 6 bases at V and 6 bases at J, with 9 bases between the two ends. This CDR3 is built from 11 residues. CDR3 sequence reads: CASSRGAEQYV. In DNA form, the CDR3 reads TGTGCCAGCAGCAGGGGAGCCGAGCAGTACGTC.

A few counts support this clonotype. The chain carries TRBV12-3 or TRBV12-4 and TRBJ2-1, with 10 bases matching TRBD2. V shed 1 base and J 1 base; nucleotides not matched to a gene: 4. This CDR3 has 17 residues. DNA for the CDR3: TGTGCCAGCAGTTTAGGACGACTAGCGGGTTCCTACAATGAGCAGTTCTTC. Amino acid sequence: CASSLGRLAGSYNEQFF.